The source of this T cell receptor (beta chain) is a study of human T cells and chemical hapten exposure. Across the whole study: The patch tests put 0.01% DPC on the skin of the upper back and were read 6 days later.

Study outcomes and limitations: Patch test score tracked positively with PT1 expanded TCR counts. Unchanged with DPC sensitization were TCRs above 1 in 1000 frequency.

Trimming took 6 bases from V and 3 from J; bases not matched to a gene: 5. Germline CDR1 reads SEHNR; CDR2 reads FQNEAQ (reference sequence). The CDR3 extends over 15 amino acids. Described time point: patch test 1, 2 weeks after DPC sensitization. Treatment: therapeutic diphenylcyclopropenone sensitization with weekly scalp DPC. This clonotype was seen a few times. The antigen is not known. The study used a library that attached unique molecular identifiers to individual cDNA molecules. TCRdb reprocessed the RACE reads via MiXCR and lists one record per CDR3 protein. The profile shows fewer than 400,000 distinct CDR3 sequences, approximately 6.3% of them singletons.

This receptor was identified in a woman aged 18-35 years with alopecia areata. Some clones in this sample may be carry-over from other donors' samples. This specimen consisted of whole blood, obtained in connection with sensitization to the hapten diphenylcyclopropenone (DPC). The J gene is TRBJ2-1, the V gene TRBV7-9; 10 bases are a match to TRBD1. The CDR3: CASRSGQGGYNEQFF. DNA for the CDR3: TGTGCCAGCAGATCCGGACAGGGGGGCTACAATGAGCAGTTCTTC.